These 6 T cell receptor beta chains originate from one sample sequenced in a study of blood T cell repertoires in COVID-19. Libraries were prepared by immunoSEQ multiplex PCR; TCRdb keeps only in-frame clonotypes and omits some of them. The data contain 110,000 to 150,000 clones, around 82% of them singletons. The sequenced sample consisted of PBMCs or T cells enriched from blood (not recorded which). The source is a woman aged 50 to 60 who had recovered from COVID-19.

The V call is TRBV5-6, the J call TRBJ2-1, with 11 nucleotides matching TRBD2. Germline V lookup: CDR1 SGHDT, CDR2 YYEEEE. Unmatched junction bases numbered 1, after V lost 2 bases and J lost 3 bases. The length of the CDR3 is 15 residues. This CDR3 reads CASSFTSGGYNEQFF. CDR3 DNA sequence: TGTGCCAGCAGCTTTACTAGCGGGGGCTACAATGAGCAGTTCTTC. Full variable domain (missing parts from reference TRBV5-6 and TRBJ2-1): DAGVTQSPTHLIKTRGQQVTLRCSPKSGHDTVSWYQQALGQGPQFIFQYYEEEERQRGNFPDRFSGHQFPNYSSELNVNALLLGDSALYLCASSFTSGGYNEQFFGPGTRLTVL.

V and J are TRBV5-1 and TRBJ2-7, with D maybe TRBD1 (6 bases). CDR3 size: 14 residues. Germline V gene sequence: CDR1 SGHRS, CDR2 YFSETQ. Trimming shortened V by 2 bases and J by 2 bases, and 11 bases separated the two germline ends. The CDR3 region has the DNA TGCGCCAGCAGCTTCAGGGGTCCCGCCTACGAGCAGTACGTC. Protein sequence: CASSFRGPAYEQYV.

The chain has TRBV24-1 and TRBJ2-3; weak D call: TRBD1 (5 bases). In germline, CDR1 is KGHDR, CDR2 SFDVKD. CDR3 length: 15 amino acids. V dropped 2 bases and J dropped 1 base, with 9 bases sitting between them. DNA for the CDR3: TGTGCCACCAGTGATTCGGCCAGGGGCACAGATACGCAGTATTTT. It encodes CATSDSARGTDTQYF.

This clone was seen a few times. The rearrangement joins TRBV27 to TRBJ2-5; 11 nucleotides align to TRBD1. V lost 4 bases and J lost 5; bases outside the gene matches: 3. The V gene's germline CDR1 is MNHEY and CDR2 SMNVEV (reference sequence). The CDR3 covers 14 residues. DNA of the CDR3: TGTGCCAGCAGTTGGACAGGGGGCCGGGAGACCCAGTACTTC. Amino acid sequence: CASSWTGGRETQYF.

The rearrangement links TRBV5-8 to TRBJ1-6, with 8 bases lining up with TRBD1. V dropped 1 base and J dropped 10; count of bases not matched to a gene: 7. CDR1 is SGHTS, CDR2 YDEGEE, per germline. The CDR3 is 15 amino acids. CDR3 nucleotides: TGTGCCAGCAGCTTGACAACAGGGGGAGGATCACCCCTCCACTTT. Its protein is CASSLTTGGGSPLHF.

CDR3 sequence reads: CAIRRDRANSPLHF. As DNA, the CDR3 is TGTGCCATCCGCCGGGACAGGGCAAATTCACCCCTCCACTTT. V gene TRBV6-5 combines with J gene TRBJ1-6; 9 bases are shared with TRBD1. The CDR3 contains 14 residues. Germline assignment: CDR1 MNHEY and CDR2 SVGAGI. Losses at the gene ends were 10 bases for V and 7 bases for J; bases not matched to a gene: 8.